The clone carrying this T cell receptor (beta chain) occurred a few times. Its matching antigen is unknown. The data originate from a study of T cells after yellow fever vaccination. The germline V gene encodes CDR1 LGHDT and CDR2 YNNKEL (reference sequence). The CDR3 loop spans 17 amino acids. Trimming took 0 bases from V and 1 from J, leaving 12 bases between them. MiXCR was run by TCRdb on the 5' RACE reads, yielding one entry per CDR3 protein. There are roughly 340,000 distinct CDR3 sequences in the sample; 4% occur only once, and more than 20% lies in the top ten. Whole-study results and caveats: The booster saw the reappearance of most primary-vaccination clones (around 96% CD4, roughly 87% CD8). The study noted that FACS-sorted repertoires could contain abundant clonotypes contaminating from the bulk population.

This chain uses TRBV3-1 with TRBJ2-2; a possible D gene is TRBD1 (6 bases). Material: PBMCs, obtained 5 days after the yellow fever booster vaccination. The TCR was taken from a man aged 18 to 29 who received the YFV17D yellow fever vaccine. The CDR3 bases are TGTGCCAGCAGCCAAGATATAAGGACAGAGAACACCGGGGAGCTGTTTTTT. Amino acid sequence: CASSQDIRTENTGELFF. Using reference TRBV3-1 and TRBJ2-2 for the parts outside the CDR3, the full variable domain is DTAVSQTPKYLVTQMGNDKSIKCEQNLGHDTMYWYKQDSKKFLKIMFSYNNKELIINETVPNRFSPKSPDKAHLNLHINSLELGDSAVYFCASSQDIRTENTGELFFGEGSRLTVL.